This entry lists 28 T cell receptor beta chains sequenced from one sample in a study of OX40 agonist ivuxolimab in advanced cancers. Method: immunoSEQ multiplex PCR; TCRdb's copy keeps in-frame clones and lacks some. The table lists about 130,000 clones, approximately 90% of them singletons, with less than 1.1% in the top ten. The sequencing used CD4+ or CD8+ T cells sorted from blood, collected in a trial of the OX40 agonist ivuxolimab. These receptors were obtained from an adult with an advanced solid tumor such as melanoma, head and neck, liver or kidney cancer.

As regards this clone: One end of the junction is discordant with germline, which a read error may explain. The J gene is TRBJ2-7, the V gene TRBV7-9, with D possibly matching TRBD1 (6 bases). CDR3 length: 10 amino acids. The germline V gene encodes CDR1 SEHNR and CDR2 FQNEAQ (reference sequence). The CDR3, as DNA: TGTGCCAGCAGCTTAGAGACAGGCGACTTC. This gives the protein CASSLETGDF.

This chain connects TRBV28 to TRBJ2-5, with 8 bases aligning to TRBD2. V lost 6 bases to trimming and J lost 5 bases; unmatched junction nucleotides: 14. CDR1 MDHEN and CDR2 SYDVKM come from the germline V gene. This CDR3 has 16 amino acids. The CDR3 region is CASSPGLARNGETQYF. In DNA form, the CDR3 reads TGTGCCAGCAGCCCCGGACTAGCTCGTAACGGGGAGACCCAGTACTTC. Drawing the rest from reference TRBV28 and TRBJ2-5, the complete variable domain is DVKVTQSSRYLVKRTGEKVFLECVQDMDHENMFWYRQDPGLGLRLIYFSYDVKMKEKGDIPEGYSVSREKKERFSLILESASTNQTSMYLCASSPGLARNGETQYFGPGTRLLVL.

The chain employs TRBV5-1 and TRBJ1-1; TRBD1 matches at 7 bases. Per the germline V gene, CDR1 is SGHRS and CDR2 is YFSETQ. The CDR3 is made up of 14 amino acids. The J segment lost 7 bases and the V segment lost 7 bases, leaving 13 bases of the junction unmatched. CDR3 sequence: CASATGTASDEAFF. The CDR3 DNA reads as TGCGCCAGCGCCACCGGGACAGCATCTGATGAAGCTTTCTTT.

V gene TRBV7-2 combines with J gene TRBJ1-2; D remains unclear. Trimming pared 5 bases from V and 6 bases from J, leaving 10 bases between. Germline V gene data show CDR1 as SGHTA and CDR2 as FQGNSA. The CDR3 loop spans 12 amino acids. CDR3 DNA sequence: TGTGCCAGCAGCCTACTTTGGAATGGCTACACCTTC. This gives the protein CASSLLWNGYTF.

This clone has a single count. V usage is TRBV5-6 and J usage is TRBJ2-5; D may match TRBD1 or TRBD2 (5 bases each). CDR1 is SGHDT, CDR2 YYEEEE, per germline. The CDR3 runs to 13 residues. Trimming removed 1 base at V and 4 bases at J, with 8 bases between. Written as DNA, the CDR3 is TGTGCCAGCAGCTTGACTAGGGGAGAGACCCAGTACTTC. This translates into CASSLTRGETQYF.

This chain joins TRBV2 and TRBJ2-1, with 12 bases lining up with TRBD2. With V trimmed by 9 bases and J by 9 bases, 9 bases remained unmatched. CDR1 and CDR2 (germline): SNHLY, FYNNEI. The CDR3 totals 14 residues. In DNA, the CDR3 is TGTGCCAGTGTTAGAAGACTAGCGGGAGCTGAGCAGTTCTTC. Its translation is CASVRRLAGAEQFF.

This chain links TRBV5-8 with TRBJ2-6; possibly TRBD1 for D (7 bases). The CDR3 has 16 amino acids. Germline CDR1 is SGHTS and CDR2 is YDEGEE. V shed 4 bases and J shed 11 bases, with 22 bases lying between them. CDR3 nucleotide sequence: TGTGCCAGCAGCCCTGGATATGGAACAGGGGAGGACGTCCTGACTTTC. Its protein is CASSPGYGTGEDVLTF.

J is TRBJ2-3 and V is TRBV7-8; maybe TRBD2 (6 bases). V lost 5 bases to trimming and J lost 3 bases, with 12 bases between them. Germline CDR1 and CDR2: SGHVS and FQNEAQ. The length of the CDR3 is 14 residues. The CDR3 nucleotides are TGTGCCAGCAGCCCTATGGCGGGGACAGATACGCAGTATTTT. It translates to CASSPMAGTDTQYF.

This clone has a single count. The chain has TRBV6-1 and TRBJ2-7; no reliable D call. Germline-derived CDR1 and CDR2 are MNHNS and SASEGT. The CDR3 loop spans 12 amino acids. Trimming cost V 7 bases and J 9 bases, with 16 bases left between them. The CDR3, as DNA: TGTGCCAGCACCCGGACCACTACGGGGCAGTACTTC. As protein: CASTRTTTGQYF.

This clone was found once. The gene calls are TRBV9 and TRBJ2-2, with 12 positions matching TRBD2. Trimming took 4 bases from V and 5 from J; bases not matched to a gene: 3. Germline assignment: CDR1 SGDLS and CDR2 YYNGEE. This CDR3 comprises 15 residues. The CDR3 region has the DNA TGTGCCAGCAGCCTAGCGGGAGGGAGGACCGGGGAGCTGTTTTTT. This sequence encodes CASSLAGGRTGELFF. Supplemented by reference TRBV9 and TRBJ2-2, the full variable domain reads DSGVTQTPKHLITATGQRVTLRCSPRSGDLSVYWYQQSLDQGLQFLIQYYNGEERAKGNILERFSAQQFPDLHSELNLSSLELGDSALYFCASSLAGGRTGELFFGEGSRLTVL.

The CDR3, as DNA: TGTGCCAGCAGTCCAGGGACAGGGCCAGATACGCAGTATTTT. Its protein product is CASSPGTGPDTQYF. This sequence joins TRBV27 and TRBJ2-3, with TRBD1 matching 9 bases. Germline V gene lookup returns CDR1 MNHEY and CDR2 SMNVEV (reference sequence). Trimming took 5 bases from V and 4 from J; bases not matched to a gene: 4. This CDR3 spans 14 amino acids.

The rearrangement links TRBV2 to TRBJ1-5; D not certain. Germline CDR1 SNHLY, CDR2 FYNNEI. Trimming took off 4 bases at V and 5 bases at J, with 18 bases between the two ends. This CDR3 is 16 amino acids long. CDR3 sequence (DNA): TGTGCCAGCAGTGGTCGGCAGGCTGCCGGAGATCAGCCCCAGCATTTT. Translating it yields CASSGRQAAGDQPQHF.

The count of this clone is one. The chain recombines TRBV19 with TRBJ2-2; TRBD2 is a possible D gene (6 bases). Germline V gene lookup returns CDR1 LNHDA and CDR2 SQIVND (reference sequence). This CDR3 spans 14 amino acids. With 10 bases removed from V and 6 bases from J, the gap between germline ends came to 18 bases. CDR3 protein: CATHWGSGAGELFF. CDR3 nucleotide sequence: TGTGCCACCCACTGGGGCTCGGGAGCCGGGGAGCTGTTTTTT. Together with reference TRBV19 and TRBJ2-2, the CDR3 gives the full variable domain: DGGITQSPKYLFRKEGQNVTLSCEQNLNHDAMYWYRQDPGQGLRLIYYSQIVNDFQKGDIAEGYSVSREKKESFPLTVTSAQKNPTAFYLCATHWGSGAGELFFGEGSRLTVL.

The V gene is TRBV5-1, the J gene TRBJ2-3; no reliable D call. V was shortened by 5 bases and J by 4 bases, with 5 bases between the two germline ends. CDR1 and CDR2 from the germline V gene are SGHRS and YFSETQ. The CDR3 is 11 amino acids. The CDR3 bases are TGCGCCAGCAGATGGTCAGATACGCAGTATTTT. It translates to CASRWSDTQYF. Looking up the rest from reference TRBV5-1 and TRBJ2-3 gives the full variable domain: KAGVTQTPRYLIKTRGQQVTLSCSPISGHRSVSWYQQTPGQGLQFLFEYFSETQRNKGNFPGRFSGRQFSNSRSEMNVSTLELGDSALYLCASRWSDTQYFGPGTRLTVL.

The genes are TRBV2 and TRBJ1-1; D is unresolved. Germline V gene lookup returns CDR1 SNHLY and CDR2 FYNNEI. V was trimmed by 6 bases and J by 2 bases, leaving 10 bases between them. The CDR3 contains 13 residues. The CDR3 DNA sequence: TGTGCCAGCAGGAAGGACGTAAACACTGAAGCTTTCTTT. The encoded protein is CASRKDVNTEAFF. The variable domain in full, completed from reference TRBV2 and TRBJ1-1, reads EPEVTQTPSHQVTQMGQEVILRCVPISNHLYFYWYRQILGQKVEFLVSFYNNEISEKSEIFDDQFSVERPDGSNFTLKIRSTKLEDSAMYFCASRKDVNTEAFFGQGTRLTVV.

The V and J genes are TRBV7-9 and TRBJ2-7; D unresolved. The CDR3 spans 15 residues. V was cut by 2 bases and J by 2 bases, with 13 bases left in between. The germline V gene has CDR1 SEHNR and CDR2 FQNEAQ (reference sequence). CDR3 sequence reads: CASSLNLSPPYEQYF. The CDR3 coding sequence is TGTGCCAGCAGCTTAAATCTCTCCCCCCCCTACGAGCAGTACTTC.

This chain uses TRBV4-2 with TRBJ1-4, with D unresolved. This CDR3 is 16 amino acids long. Germline V gives CDR1 LGHNA, CDR2 YNFKEQ. Trimming removed 3 bases at V and 0 bases at J, with 11 bases between. The CDR3 is CASSQSTAATNEKLFF. CDR3 nucleotides: TGTGCCAGCAGCCAGTCGACTGCGGCAACTAATGAAAAACTGTTTTTT.

The CDR3 coding sequence is TGCGCCAGCAGCGCCGGAGCTAGCGCGGGGGGGGATACGCAGTATTTT. This codes for CASSAGASAGGDTQYF. The chain is built from TRBV5-1 and TRBJ2-3, with 9 nucleotides matching TRBD2. CDR3 length: 16 amino acids. With V trimmed by 4 bases and J by 6 bases, 12 bases remained unmatched. Germline CDR1 and CDR2: SGHRS and YFSETQ.

The V gene is TRBV27, the J gene TRBJ2-1; 7 bases are shared with TRBD2. The length of the CDR3 is 15 residues. Germline V gene data show CDR1 as MNHEY and CDR2 as SMNVEV (reference sequence). V gave up 7 bases and J gave up 5 bases; unmatched junction bases: 11. CDR3 protein: CASNPGGLTNNEQFF. The CDR3, as DNA: TGTGCCAGCAACCCGGGGGGACTGACTAACAATGAGCAGTTCTTC.

The chain is built from TRBV29-1 and TRBJ2-1; D is ambiguous. Germline V gene data show CDR1 as SQVTM and CDR2 as ANQGSEA. V was shortened by 7 bases and J by 11 bases, with 12 bases between the two germline ends. CDR3 length equals 10 residues. The CDR3 sequence: CSAEFEQQFF. The CDR3 DNA sequence: TGCAGCGCCGAATTCGAGCAGCAGTTCTTC.

V and J are TRBV29-1 and TRBJ2-3; D call uncertain. V was clipped by 2 bases and J by 4 bases, with 4 bases between them. This CDR3 spans 11 amino acids. In germline, CDR1 is SQVTM, CDR2 ANQGSEA. The CDR3 loop reads CSVELADTQYF. CDR3 DNA: TGCAGCGTTGAATTGGCAGATACGCAGTATTTT.

V usage is TRBV5-4 and J usage is TRBJ2-2; 12 bases line up with TRBD2. Germline trimming cut 0 bases from V and 4 bases from J; bases unmatched to any gene: 4. Per the germline V gene, CDR1 is SGHNT and CDR2 is YYREEE (reference sequence). The CDR3 is made up of 17 amino acids. In DNA, the CDR3 is TGTGCCAGCAGCTTGGTAGCTAGCGGGAGGGCCACCGGGGAGCTGTTTTTT. As protein: CASSLVASGRATGELFF.

A remark on this clone: Other nucleotide sequences in the sample specify the same CDR3. The chain carries TRBV27 and TRBJ1-5, with D hard to call. CDR3 size: 13 residues. CDR1 is MNHEY, CDR2 SMNVEV, per germline (reference sequence). V gave up 2 bases and J gave up 4 bases, with 6 bases separating them. CDR3 amino acids: CASSLMGNQPQHF. The CDR3 DNA reads TGTGCCAGCAGTTTAATGGGAAATCAGCCCCAGCATTTT.

The gene calls are TRBV4-3 and TRBJ2-7, with 7 bases matching TRBD2. The CDR3 is 15 amino acids. V dropped 3 bases and J dropped 2; count of bases not matched to a gene: 7. Germline CDR1 reads LGHNA; CDR2 reads YSLEER. The DNA of the CDR3 is TGCGCCAGCAGCCAGGTGACTAGCAGGACCTACGAGCAGTACTTC. The encoded protein is CASSQVTSRTYEQYF.

This chain joins TRBV28 and TRBJ2-2; 7 nucleotides line up with TRBD2. The CDR3 spans 12 residues. The germline gives CDR1 MDHEN, CDR2 SYDVKM. Losses at the gene ends were 5 bases for V and 9 bases for J; bases not matched to a gene: 3. The CDR3 DNA sequence: TGTGCCAGCAGTCCGGGGACTAGGGAGCTGTTTTTT. Protein sequence: CASSPGTRELFF.

The rearrangement joins TRBV11-2 to TRBJ2-3, with TRBD2 matching over 7 bases. CDR3 length: 13 amino acids. Trimming took 3 bases from V and 3 from J; bases not matched to a gene: 0. Per the germline V gene, CDR1 is SGHAT and CDR2 is FQNNGV. This CDR3 is CASSLGGTDTQYF. The CDR3 region has the DNA TGTGCCAGCAGCTTGGGGGGGACAGATACGCAGTATTTT.

CDR3 DNA: TGTGCCAGCAGCTTGTACTCGTCCGGTACGTCCCTTCGGGGCGAGCAGTACTTC. Residues: CASSLYSSGTSLRGEQYF. This chain uses TRBV5-6 with TRBJ2-7, with D possibly being TRBD2 (5 bases). Germline values: CDR1 SGHDT, CDR2 YYEEEE. This CDR3 comprises 18 residues. V was trimmed by 1 base and J by 6 bases, leaving 26 bases between them. Together with reference TRBV5-6 and TRBJ2-7, the CDR3 gives the full variable domain: DAGVTQSPTHLIKTRGQQVTLRCSPKSGHDTVSWYQQALGQGPQFIFQYYEEEERQRGNFPDRFSGHQFPNYSSELNVNALLLGDSALYLCASSLYSSGTSLRGEQYFGPGTRLTVT.

The CDR3 nucleotides are TGTGCCAGCAGCCGAGCGGGTAGCTCCTACAATGAGCAGTTCTTC. Amino acids: CASSRAGSSYNEQFF. The genes are TRBV7-3 and TRBJ2-1; TRBD2 is a possible D gene (6 bases). The CDR3 sequence is 15 residues long. Looked up from germline, CDR1 is SGHTA and CDR2 is FQGTGA. V lost 5 bases and J lost 0, with 11 bases in between.